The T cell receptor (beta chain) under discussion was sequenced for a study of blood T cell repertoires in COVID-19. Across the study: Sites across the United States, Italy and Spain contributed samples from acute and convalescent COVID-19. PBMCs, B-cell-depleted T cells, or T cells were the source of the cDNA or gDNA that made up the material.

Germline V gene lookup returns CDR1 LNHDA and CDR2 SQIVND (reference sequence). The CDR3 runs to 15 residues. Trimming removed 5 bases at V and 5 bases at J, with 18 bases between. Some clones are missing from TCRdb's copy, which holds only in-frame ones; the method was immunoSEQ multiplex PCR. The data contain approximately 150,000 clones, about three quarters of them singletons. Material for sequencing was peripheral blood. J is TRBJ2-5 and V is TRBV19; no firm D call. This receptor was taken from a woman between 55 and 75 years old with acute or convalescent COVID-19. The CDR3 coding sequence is TGTGCCAGTAGTGGCCTTGGGCCGTCGATGGAGACCCAGTACTTC. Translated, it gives CASSGLGPSMETQYF.